This T cell receptor (beta chain) comes out of a study of blood T cell repertoires in COVID-19. In the original processing: Nucleated cell number was recorded as an estimate derived from reference gene primer amplification. Assay used: immunoSEQ multiplex PCR; TCRdb lists only in-frame clones, some missing. That table furnishes V, J and clone size, whereas the DNA furnished D and trimming. The sample records approximately 250,000 clones, 85% being singletons. With 2 bases removed from V and 1 base from J, the gap between germline ends came to 5 bases. Germline V gene sequence: CDR1 LGHNA, CDR2 YNFKEQ. The CDR3 runs 14 residues.

This sequence joins TRBV4-2 and TRBJ2-2; no definite D call. Sequenced material: PBMCs or T cells enriched from blood (not recorded which). This TCR was recovered from a woman in her forties or fifties with acute COVID-19. CDR3 nucleotides: TGTGCCAGCAGCCAAACTATGAACACCGGGGAGCTGTTTTTT. This codes for CASSQTMNTGELFF.